These 18 T cell receptor beta chains were sequenced from one sample in a study of neurological immune-mediated disorders (dated by TCRdb to between 2018 and 2021). Libraries were constructed by 5' RACE. Sequenced on an Illumina HiSeq 2500. TCRdb reanalyzed the raw reads on its own, using fastp at Q25 for trimming and MiXCR for clone calling, and kept in-frame beta chains. A single entry per CDR3 protein holds the most common genes and DNA from its merged rows. The sample profile shows 28,000 or so distinct CDR3 sequences; approximately 21% of them were found once. Roughly 17% of the sample rests with the top ten. The sequencing sample was made of PBMCs. The receptors were gathered from a woman aged 55-75 years in good health.

This clonotype occurred many times. This chain uses TRBV6-2 or TRBV6-3 with TRBJ2-1; a weak D match, TRBD2 (5 bases). V was clipped by 4 bases and J by 0 bases, with 13 bases between them. This CDR3 comprises 16 residues. Germline V gene sequence: CDR1 MNHEY, CDR2 SVGEGT. The CDR3 DNA sequence: TGTGCCAGCAGTTCAAAAGCGGTCCTCTCCTACAATGAGCAGTTCTTC. This encodes CASSSKAVLSYNEQFF.

In its sample, this clonotype was seen many times. The V call is TRBV6-2 or TRBV6-3, the J call TRBJ2-5; 8 bases match TRBD1. This CDR3 contains 12 residues. Unmatched junction bases numbered 0, after V lost 2 bases and J lost 7 bases. Germline CDR1 MNHEY, CDR2 SVGEGT. The CDR3 spells CASSYGTGTQYF. The DNA for the CDR3 is TGTGCCAGCAGTTACGGGACAGGGACCCAGTACTTC.

The gene calls are TRBV5-6 and TRBJ2-2; 7 bases agree with TRBD2. The V gene's germline CDR1 is SGHDT and CDR2 YYEEEE. This CDR3 is 15 amino acids long. The trim removed 4 bases at V and 5 bases at J, leaving 8 bases unmatched. The CDR3 spells CASSPPLGGTGELFF. The CDR3 nucleotides are TGTGCCAGCAGCCCCCCGTTGGGGGGGACCGGGGAGCTGTTTTTT. Using reference TRBV5-6 and TRBJ2-2 for the parts outside the CDR3, the full variable domain is DAGVTQSPTHLIKTRGQQVTLRCSPKSGHDTVSWYQQALGQGPQFIFQYYEEEERQRGNFPDRFSGHQFPNYSSELNVNALLLGDSALYLCASSPPLGGTGELFFGEGSRLTVL.

This clonotype was seen ten or more times. The rearrangement links TRBV20-1 to TRBJ2-7, with 8 bases fitting TRBD2. J lost 4 bases, V lost 6 bases, and 8 bases had no gene match. The length of the CDR3 is 13 residues. Germline loops: CDR1 DFQATT, CDR2 SNEGSKA (reference sequence). DNA for the CDR3: TGCAGTGCCATTAGCGGGAACAGTTACGAGCAGTACTTC. This codes for CSAISGNSYEQYF.

This clonotype was counted at least ten times. The chain recombines TRBV3-1 with TRBJ1-3; perhaps TRBD1 as D (6 bases). Per the germline V gene, CDR1 is LGHDT and CDR2 is YNNKEL (reference sequence). This CDR3 has 17 residues. V was shortened by 4 bases and J by 0 bases, with 16 bases between the two germline ends. CDR3 amino acids: CASSLRTGQRSGNTIYF. In DNA, the CDR3 is TGTGCCAGCAGCCTCCGGACGGGACAACGCTCTGGAAACACCATATATTTT.

This clonotype was picked up many times. The chain joins TRBV5-1 to TRBJ1-1; D gene uncertain. The CDR3 loop spans 12 amino acids. Between the trimmed V and J ends, which lost 6 bases and 8 bases, there was a span of 14 bases. Germline V CDR1 and CDR2: SGHRS, YFSETQ. CDR3 sequence reads: CASNRGGTEAFF. In DNA, the CDR3 is TGCGCCAGCAACCGCGGTGGCACGGAAGCTTTCTTT.

There are many counts of this clonotype. V gene TRBV20-1 combines with J gene TRBJ2-3, with TRBD2 matching over 8 bases. This CDR3 has 16 residues. Germline CDR1 DFQATT, CDR2 SNEGSKA (reference sequence). The V segment lost 2 bases and the J segment 2 bases; nucleotides outside the gene matches: 9. In nucleotides, the CDR3 is TGCAGTGCTAGACCCCCAGGAGCGGGAGCCACAGATACGCAGTATTTT. Translating gives CSARPPGAGATDTQYF.

This clonotype was recorded many times. The DNA for the CDR3 is TGCGCCAGCAGCCAAGAGACGGCGGGAGTGCGAGATACGCAGTATTTT. It yields the protein CASSQETAGVRDTQYF. The chain couples TRBV4-3 to TRBJ2-3; the match to TRBD2 covers 7 bases. V lost 0 bases to trimming and J lost 5 bases; unmatched junction nucleotides: 8. The CDR3 loop spans 16 amino acids. Germline CDR1 is LGHNA and CDR2 is YSLEER.

In its sample, this clonotype was seen many times. The rearrangement links TRBV5-1 to TRBJ1-1; the D is unclear. The germline V and J ends were trimmed by 0 bases and 1 base, with 7 bases remaining between them. Looked up from germline, CDR1 is SGHRS and CDR2 is YFSETQ. The CDR3 is made up of 14 amino acids. The CDR3 DNA sequence: TGCGCCAGCAGCTTGGGCCATAGGAACACTGAAGCTTTCTTT. Translated, it gives CASSLGHRNTEAFF.

This clonotype was recorded many times. J is TRBJ2-1 and V is TRBV29-1, with 10 nucleotides matching TRBD2. The CDR3 covers 14 residues. Germline V gives CDR1 SQVTM, CDR2 ANQGSEA. The V gene end was trimmed by 6 bases and the J gene end by 4 bases; junction bases not matched to a gene: 6. The CDR3 nucleotides read TGCAGCGTCAAAGCGGGAGGGGGTTACAATGAGCAGTTCTTC. Its protein product is CSVKAGGGYNEQFF.

V gene TRBV5-1 combines with J gene TRBJ2-2, with 10 bases matching TRBD1. This CDR3 has 15 amino acids. Germline lookup yields CDR1 SGHRS and CDR2 YFSETQ. The junction had 10 bases not matched to a gene; V was cut back by 9 bases and J by 5 bases. The CDR3 sequence is CAKSPGTGVTGELFF. The CDR3 DNA reads as TGCGCCAAAAGCCCCGGGACAGGGGTAACCGGGGAGCTGTTTTTT.

This clonotype came up many times. V is TRBV7-3 and J is TRBJ2-7; 9 bases are shared with TRBD1. The CDR3 covers 13 residues. Germline-derived CDR1 and CDR2 are SGHTA and FQGTGA. The V gene end was trimmed by 5 bases and the J gene end by 6 bases; junction bases not matched to a gene: 5. The CDR3 DNA is TGTGCCAGCAGCCGGGACAGGGATGGCGAGCAGTACTTC. Translation: CASSRDRDGEQYF.

This clonotype is termed medium-sized (0.01 to 0.1%). The V and J genes are TRBV20-1 and TRBJ2-1; 10 positions agree with TRBD2. V was pared by 0 bases and J by 6 bases, with 5 bases of the junction left unmatched. CDR1 DFQATT and CDR2 SNEGSKA come from the germline V gene (reference sequence). The CDR3 loop spans 15 amino acids. The CDR3 spells CSARDQREGVNEQFF. The CDR3 bases are TGCAGTGCTAGAGACCAGCGGGAGGGGGTCAATGAGCAGTTCTTC.

This clonotype was observed many times. This chain joins TRBV7-9 and TRBJ2-7; 11 bases fit TRBD2. With 5 bases clipped from V and 0 bases from J, the junction kept 6 bases outside the gene matches. CDR1 and CDR2 (germline): SEHNR, FQNEAQ (reference sequence). CDR3 length: 16 amino acids. CDR3 loop: CASSITSGSHSYEQYF. CDR3 nucleotide sequence: TGTGCCAGCAGCATTACTAGCGGGAGCCACTCCTACGAGCAGTACTTC.

In this sample, this clonotype turned up a few times. The J gene is TRBJ2-3, the V gene TRBV20-1; tentatively, D is TRBD1 or TRBD2 (6 bases each). V was cut by 0 bases and J by 5 bases, with 15 bases left in between. Germline CDR1 DFQATT, CDR2 SNEGSKA (reference sequence). This CDR3 is built from 15 residues. Here the CDR3 DNA reads TGCAGTGCTAGAGATTCCGGGGGCGCGGGAGATACGCAGTATTTT. This encodes CSARDSGGAGDTQYF.

This clonotype was seen once. The rearrangement joins TRBV20-1 to TRBJ2-7; 9 bases agree with TRBD2. V lost 6 bases, J lost 1 base, and 4 bases stayed unmatched. CDR3 length equals 13 residues. Per the germline V gene, CDR1 is DFQATT and CDR2 is SNEGSKA (reference sequence). In DNA form, the CDR3 reads TGCAGTGCGCGGACTAGCGTGTCCTACGAGCAGTACTTC. This codes for CSARTSVSYEQYF.

There are a few counts of this clonotype. The chain carries TRBV28 and TRBJ2-6; a weak D match, TRBD1 (6 bases). Trimming shortened V by 3 bases and J by 4 bases, and 10 bases separated the two germline ends. This CDR3 contains 15 residues. CDR1 and CDR2 from the germline V gene are MDHEN and SYDVKM. CDR3 residues: CASSFGQIGANVLTF. CDR3 nucleotides: TGTGCCAGCAGTTTCGGACAGATCGGGGCCAACGTCCTGACTTTC.

This clonotype was detected many times. CDR3 sequence reads: CASSGRSSGGLTDTQYF. As DNA, the CDR3 is TGTGCCAGCAGTGGTCGGTCTAGCGGGGGATTAACAGATACGCAGTATTTT. The gene calls are TRBV2 and TRBJ2-3, with 10 positions matching TRBD2. V lost 4 bases and J lost 3; bases outside the gene matches: 10. This CDR3 comprises 17 residues. In germline, CDR1 is SNHLY, CDR2 FYNNEI.